The T cell receptor beta chain under discussion was sequenced for a study of CD8 T cells in ankylosing spondylitis. The CDR3 is 15 amino acids. The germline V gene encodes CDR1 SQVTM and CDR2 ANQGSEA. V was pared by 5 bases and J by 5 bases, with 12 bases of the junction left unmatched. This clonotype has at least ten counts. TCRdb re-called the 5' RACE reads with MiXCR, one entry per CDR3 protein. The profile shows 90,000 to 120,000 distinct CDR3 sequences, 24% of them singletons. The TCR sequence derives from a male donor with ankylosing spondylitis. This chain connects TRBV29-1 to TRBJ2-1, with 7 bases fitting TRBD2. The material sequenced was synovial fluid, either unsorted or a sorted T cell fraction (not recorded which). As DNA, the CDR3 is TGCAGCGTTTTCCCCGTGACTAGCCGAGACAATGAGCAGTTCTTC. Translating it yields CSVFPVTSRDNEQFF.